This TCR beta chain comes out of a study of T-cell reconstitution after alpha-beta-depleted transplantation in children (dated by TCRdb to the mid-2010s). Notes on the research overall: Using TCR repertoire profiling, the study followed T-cell immune reconstitution in a quantitative way in children after TCRalphabeta/CD19-depleted allogeneic hematopoietic cell transplantation.

The method was PCR. The listed sequencing device is Illumina HiSeq 2500. To normalize quantification of the TCRbeta repertoire, the TCR libraries were built with molecular barcoding that relied on unique molecular identifiers. The public reads were quality trimmed at Q25 with fastp and then assembled into clones with MiXCR by TCRdb, keeping productive beta chains. Every distinct CDR3 protein forms one entry, paired with its most common genes and DNA. The sample profile shows about 340,000 distinct CDR3 sequences; 10% to 15% of them were found once. Roughly 4.3% of the sample comes from the top ten. The CDR3 runs 15 residues from the cysteine to the phenylalanine. Here the CDR3 DNA is all that survives: 45 bases in frame from base 1. V and J lose 6 bases and 1 base, and a span of 16 bases separates them. Via the germline V gene (reference sequence), CDR1 is DFQATT and CDR2 SNEGSKA. Comment on this clonotype: Its antigen target is currently unknown. Qualities for individual bases were not recorded, and no much larger clone is one base off.

The chain joins TRBV20-1 to TRBJ1-5; possibly the D gene is TRBD1, per 5 matching bases. This TCR came from a human donor who donated a stem cell graft to a child with Fanconi anemia. Sequencing was performed on PBMCs, taken from the stem cell graft. The bases are TGCAGTGCCCACCCGGCGGGGGGAAGCAATCAGCCCCAGCATTTT. This encodes CSAHPAGGSNQPQHF.